The clone carrying this TCR beta chain showed up just a few times. What it binds is unknown. It was 5'RACE with constant-segment primers that produced the TCR alpha and TCR beta cDNA libraries, which carried sample barcodes and UMIs. MiXCR was run by TCRdb on the 5' RACE reads, yielding one entry per CDR3 protein. The repertoire holds under 300,000 distinct CDR3 sequences, with roughly 17% as singletons. The sample is drawn from a study of T-cell memory formation after mild COVID-19. Study-wide context: The TCR clusters were mostly specific to one donor. Study-wide findings and caveats: SARS-CoV-2 specificity of second-wave clones peaking day 37 was unconfirmed. CD4+ contracting clones were mainly CM and EM; CD8+ ones, EMRA.

V shed 3 bases, J shed 7 bases, and the junction held 4 bases outside the gene matches. This CDR3 is built from 13 residues. The germline gives CDR1 SGHRS, CDR2 YFSETQ. The origin of this receptor is a man in his late teens or twenties who had mild COVID-19 (a few samples of this study predate the infection). Cell type and time point are not known. The sample comprised PBMCs or a T cell subset sorted from them (not recorded which). The chain recombines TRBV5-1 with TRBJ2-5; 9 bases map to TRBD1. The CDR3 bases are TGCGCCAGCAGCTGGACAGGGGTAGGGACCCAGTACTTC. Amino acids: CASSWTGVGTQYF.